This entry concerns a single T cell receptor (beta chain). Its target is not known. This entry is derived from a study of cytomegalovirus exposure and HLA in healthy donors. Study results and caveats: A cluster of highly shared sequence variants was likely a sequencing artifact.

The study sampled nominally healthy donors, though unrecorded immune exposures were likely. The primer mix had 60 Vbeta and 13 Jbeta primers. This table comes from immunoSEQ multiplex PCR, and its TCRdb copy is limited to in-frame clones, with some not included. The table lists 100,000 to 150,000 clones, over 8.5% of them singletons. Trimming removed 5 bases at V and 3 bases at J, with 11 bases between. This CDR3 spans 13 amino acids. Germline V CDR1 and CDR2: LNHNV, YYDKDF (reference sequence). The origin of this receptor is a middle-aged woman in good health and CMV-seropositive. The sequenced sample consisted of PBMCs. The J gene is TRBJ2-7, the V gene TRBV15; possible D gene TRBD1, 6 bases. The CDR3 DNA follows: TGTGCCACCAGCTTCGGGACACGCTACGAGCAGTACTTC. Amino acid sequence: CATSFGTRYEQYF.